This T cell receptor beta chain was captured in a study of T cells in Graves' hyperthyroidism and ophthalmopathy. Patients affected by ophthalmopathy presented a Clinical Activity Score of at least 3, a NOSPECS grade of at least 4, and disease duration below 3 months. The source material, RNA transcripts, was used to amplify TCR beta CDR3 regions. The TCR CDR3 first-round RT-PCR relied on the HTBI primer set. TCRdb independently ran MiXCR on the multiplex PCR reads; one entry per CDR3 protein. The sample contains hundreds of thousands of distinct CDR3 sequences, approximately 15% of which appear only once. Per germline, CDR1 DFQATT and CDR2 SNEGSKA (reference sequence). CDR3 length: 14 amino acids. Trimming removed 5 bases from V and 1 base from J, with 12 bases in between.

The chain uses TRBV20-1 and TRBJ2-1; D possibly corresponds to TRBD2 (5 bases). What was sequenced was blood. The clonotype was recovered from a middle-aged woman with Graves' ophthalmopathy. The CDR3 loop is CSAPRAKSYNEQFF. CDR3 coding DNA: TGCAGTGCTCCGCGGGCCAAATCCTACAATGAGCAGTTCTTC.